These T cell receptor beta chains were read from a single sample in a study of blood T cell repertoires in COVID-19. The protocol was immunoSEQ multiplex PCR, while the TCRdb copy is restricted to in-frame clones and leaves out a portion. Found here are over 150,000 clones, about four fifths of them singletons; the top ten hold 3% to 3.5%. The sequenced sample was PBMCs or T cells enriched from blood (not recorded which). All receptors come from a woman in her fifties or sixties who had recovered from COVID-19. Each CDR3 is given with its conserved first and last residue. D genes are given only for firm matches. The listing skips clone size in some rows; elsewhere it reads once, few, many or a size class.

>-|TRBV4-1|TRBJ1-2|-
TGCGCCAGCAGCCAAGTGGGCTTAAACTATGGCTACACCTTC
CASSQVGLNYGYTF
>-|TRBV24-1|TRBJ2-1|-
TGTGCCACCAGTGATCCGGGTGGGGGGAGCTCCTACAATGAGCAGTTCTTC
CATSDPGGGSSYNEQFF
>TRBD1|TRBV19|TRBJ1-5|-
TGTGCCAGTAGCCCCCGACAGGGCCTTAATCAGCCCCAGCATTTT
CASSPRQGLNQPQHF
>TRBD1|TRBV5-6|TRBJ1-5|-
TGTGCCAGCAGTTATATCGGACAGGGAGGAAATCAGCCCCAGCATTTT
CASSYIGQGGNQPQHF
>-|TRBV5-6|TRBJ2-3|-
TGTGCCAGCAGCCTTACTAGTATCCCGGATACGCAGTATTTT
CASSLTSIPDTQYF
>TRBD1|TRBV29-1|TRBJ1-1|-
TGCAGCGTTAGGGGACAGGGGGCCGACGGTGAAGCTTTCTTT
CSVRGQGADGEAFF
>TRBD1|TRBV2|TRBJ1-1|-
TGTGCCAGCAGTGACCCGGGACAGGGAGTCACTGAAGCTTTCTTT
CASSDPGQGVTEAFF
>TRBD1|TRBV6-1|TRBJ1-4|-
TGTGCCAGCAGTGAAAAATACGTAGGGACAGGGGAGATGTTTTTT
CASSEKYVGTGEMFF
>-|TRBV6-1|TRBJ1-2|-
TGTGCCAGCAGTGAAGCTCGACAGAACCACTATGGCTACACCTTC
CASSEARQNHYGYTF
>-|TRBV7-9|TRBJ1-1|-
TGTGCCAGCAGGTCGAGACTGGAAGCTTTCTTT
CASRSRLEAFF
>-|TRBV7-2|TRBJ1-3|-
TGTGCCAGCAGCCAAAATAGAGCTTCTGGAAACACCATATATTTT
CASSQNRASGNTIYF
>-|TRBV19|TRBJ1-5|-
TGTGCCAGTAGACCGGGGGTTAGCAATCAGCCCCAGCATTTT
CASRPGVSNQPQHF
>-|TRBV9|TRBJ2-7|once
TGTGCCAGCAGCCCGGTGAGCTCCTACGAGCAGTACTTC
CASSPVSSYEQYF
>TRBD2|TRBV5-3|TRBJ2-3|-
TGTGCCAGAACTCGGCCAGCGGGGACAGATACGCAGTATTTT
CARTRPAGTDTQYF
>-|TRBV12-3/TRBV12-4|TRBJ2-1|-
TGTGCCAGCAGTTTCCTAGTGGATGAGCAGTTCTTC
CASSFLVDEQFF
>-|TRBV30|TRBJ1-1|-
TGTGCCTGGAGTAACGTACGCGCAGCTTTCTTT
CAWSNVRAAFF